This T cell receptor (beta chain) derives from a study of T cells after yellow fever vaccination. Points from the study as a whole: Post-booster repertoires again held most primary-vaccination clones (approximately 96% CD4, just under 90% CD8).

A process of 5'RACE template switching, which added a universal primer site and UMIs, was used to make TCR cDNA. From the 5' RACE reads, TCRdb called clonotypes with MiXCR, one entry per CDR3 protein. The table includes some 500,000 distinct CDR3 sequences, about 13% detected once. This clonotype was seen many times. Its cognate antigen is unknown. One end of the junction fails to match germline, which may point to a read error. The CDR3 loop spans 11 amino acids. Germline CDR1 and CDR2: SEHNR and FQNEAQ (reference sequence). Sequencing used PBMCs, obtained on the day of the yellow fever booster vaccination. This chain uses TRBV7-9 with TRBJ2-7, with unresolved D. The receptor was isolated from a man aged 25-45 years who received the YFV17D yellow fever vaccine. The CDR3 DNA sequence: TGTGCCAGCAGTTTAGTGGTCGAGCAGTACTTC. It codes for CASSLVVEQYF.